The 7 T cell receptor beta chains in this list originate from one sample, sequenced in a study of naive and memory T cell subsets (TCRdb year 2017). Libraries came from 5' RACE. Data came from an Illumina MiSeq. The ligated cDNA was amplified in four rounds of PCR with nested alpha and beta constant region primers together with the SP2 primer. TCRdb redid the processing of the public reads, applying fastp at Q25 and MiXCR, and retained in-frame beta chains. CDR3 protein duplicates are merged, each entry listing the most common genes and DNA. The sample table shows 50,000 to 60,000 distinct CDR3 sequences, and over 6% are seen once. Together, the top ten hold just over 9.5% of the sample. Using 3' ligation of a UMI-containing oligonucleotide to TCR cDNA, the study laid out a robust and sensitive protocol to amplify, sequence and analyze TCRs. These receptors all stem from a female donor in good health.

This clonotype has just a few counts. The chain links TRBV5-6 to TRBJ2-5, with TRBD2 identical over 9 bases. Germline loops: CDR1 SGHDT, CDR2 YYEEEE. This CDR3 is 16 amino acids long. J gave up 7 bases and V 2 bases, and 12 bases lay outside the gene matches. As DNA, the CDR3 is TGTGCCAGCAGCTTTTTCGGCGGGGGGGCCAATGGGACCCAGTACTTC. This translates into CASSFFGGGANGTQYF.

The CDR3 nucleotides are TGTGCCAGCAGCCCCCGGGACAGCAATGAGCAGTTCTTC. It yields the protein CASSPRDSNEQFF. This chain connects TRBV6-2 or TRBV6-3 to TRBJ2-1, with TRBD1 identical over 7 bases. The germline V gene has CDR1 MNHEY and CDR2 SVGEGT. This CDR3 has 13 amino acids. Trimming cost V 6 bases and J 6 bases; bases outside gene matches: 5.

This clonotype was observed many times. The rearrangement links TRBV20-1 to TRBJ1-1; D is undetermined. The CDR3 sequence is 16 residues long. The V and J ends lost 1 base and 4 bases respectively, with 19 bases between them. The germline V gene encodes CDR1 DFQATT and CDR2 SNEGSKA (reference sequence). The CDR3 region has the DNA TGCAGTGCTAGAGTAAATGGTCGGGGAGGGCTCACTGAAGCTTTCTTT. Encoded protein: CSARVNGRGGLTEAFF.

Only a few counts were recorded for this clonotype. The chain carries TRBV5-4 and TRBJ2-6; the match to TRBD1 covers 8 bases. This CDR3 contains 18 residues. V was clipped by 5 bases and J by 2 bases; unmatched bases: 12. In germline, CDR1 is SGHNT, CDR2 YYREEE (reference sequence). The CDR3 here is CASSTVRTGSAGANVLTF. Here the CDR3 DNA reads TGTGCCAGCAGTACTGTCCGGACAGGGAGCGCTGGGGCCAACGTCCTGACTTTC.

Many counts were recorded for this clonotype. This chain joins TRBV28 and TRBJ1-1; no clear D. CDR1 and CDR2 (germline): MDHEN, SYDVKM. The CDR3 runs to 12 residues. The germline V and J ends were trimmed by 5 bases and 0 bases, with 4 bases remaining between them. The DNA of the CDR3 is TGTGCCAGCAGTGTCTTGAACACTGAAGCTTTCTTT. Amino acids: CASSVLNTEAFF. The full variable domain, completed using reference TRBV28 and TRBJ1-1, is DVKVTQSSRYLVKRTGEKVFLECVQDMDHENMFWYRQDPGLGLRLIYFSYDVKMKEKGDIPEGYSVSREKKERFSLILESASTNQTSMYLCASSVLNTEAFFGQGTRLTVV.

This clonotype was recorded a few times. The gene calls are TRBV7-3 and TRBJ1-3; D is possibly TRBD1 (5 bases). V dropped 5 bases and J dropped 2 bases, with 10 bases sitting between them. CDR1 and CDR2 from the germline V gene are SGHTA and FQGTGA. This CDR3 spans 14 amino acids. CDR3 sequence reads: CASSAGTPGNTIYF. In nucleotides, the CDR3 is TGTGCCAGCAGCGCCGGGACTCCTGGAAACACCATATATTTT.

This clonotype was found many times. The gene calls are TRBV20-1 and TRBJ2-5; D gene unclear. The CDR3 is 14 amino acids. Trimming cost V 6 bases and J 0 bases, with 14 bases left between them. The V gene's germline CDR1 is DFQATT and CDR2 SNEGSKA (reference sequence). The CDR3 loop is CSATIRSDQETQYF. CDR3 nucleotide sequence: TGCAGTGCCACTATAAGATCGGACCAAGAGACCCAGTACTTC.